Below, 24 T cell receptor beta chains from the same sample are listed, as sequenced in a study of identical twins. One entry per CDR3 protein results from TCRdb running MiXCR on the 5' RACE reads. The data hold 500,000 to 600,000 distinct CDR3 sequences, with less than 25% observed a single time. This sample also appeared in a second study, on T cells expressing NK-cell markers.

Material: CD4+ T cells sorted from blood. The receptors derive from a woman in her late teens or twenties in good health.

This clonotype was seen more than once but under ten times. The chain carries TRBV20-1 and TRBJ1-2; 9 positions match TRBD1. V dropped 6 bases and J dropped 5; count of bases not matched to a gene: 10. Germline CDR1 DFQATT, CDR2 SNEGSKA (reference sequence). The CDR3 loop spans 14 amino acids. The CDR3 sequence is CSATGTGIGYGYTF. For the CDR3, the DNA is TGCAGTGCAACCGGGACAGGGATAGGATATGGCTACACCTTC.

This chain joins TRBV4-1 and TRBJ2-7; 7 bases match TRBD1. Germline trimming cut 2 bases from V and 3 bases from J; bases unmatched to any gene: 4. Per germline, CDR1 MGHRA and CDR2 YSYEKL. The CDR3 covers 14 residues. In DNA form, the CDR3 reads TGCGCCAGCAGCCAAACAGGGGCCCGCTACGAGCAGTACTTC. Protein: CASSQTGARYEQYF.

This chain connects TRBV29-1 to TRBJ2-1, with D maybe TRBD2 (7 bases). Trimming stripped 3 bases from V and 8 bases from J, with 11 bases between. The germline V gene encodes CDR1 SQVTM and CDR2 ANQGSEA. This CDR3 is 12 amino acids long. This CDR3 reads CSVDRGGDEQFF. DNA for the CDR3: TGCAGCGTTGACAGGGGAGGGGATGAGCAGTTCTTC.

The chain is built from TRBV10-3 and TRBJ2-3, with 10 bases identical to TRBD1. Germline values: CDR1 ENHRY, CDR2 SYGVKD. The CDR3 is 16 amino acids. Trimming cost V 6 bases and J 2 bases; bases outside gene matches: 8. CDR3 protein: CAIRKPGTGATDTQYF. CDR3 DNA: TGTGCCATCAGAAAACCCGGGACAGGGGCCACAGATACGCAGTATTTT.

This clonotype was recorded a few times. The V gene is TRBV10-3, the J gene TRBJ1-1, with TRBD1 as a possible D gene (5 bases). V dropped 6 bases and J dropped 1 base, with 15 bases sitting between them. CDR1 is ENHRY, CDR2 SYGVKD, per germline. CDR3 length: 15 residues. The CDR3 sequence is CAIRDMRRWNTEAFF. The CDR3 DNA sequence: TGTGCCATCAGGGACATGAGGCGGTGGAACACTGAAGCTTTCTTT.

The J gene is TRBJ2-3, the V gene TRBV12-3 or TRBV12-4; D unresolved. This CDR3 comprises 16 residues. Trimming left V 3 bases short and J 4 bases short, with 17 bases between. In DNA form, the CDR3 reads TGTGCCAGCAGTTTCGTGTTAGCCTTTTACGCAGATACGCAGTATTTT. This gives the protein CASSFVLAFYADTQYF.

The chain employs TRBV18 and TRBJ2-1; 9 nucleotides align to TRBD2. Looked up from germline, CDR1 is KGHSH and CDR2 is LQKENI. The CDR3 length is 14 residues. J lost 7 bases, V lost 6 bases, and 7 bases had no gene match. CDR3: CASSPAGGGNEQFF. CDR3 coding DNA: TGTGCCAGCTCTCCAGCGGGAGGAGGGAATGAGCAGTTCTTC.

The chain joins TRBV3-1 to TRBJ2-7, with D hard to call. CDR1 is LGHDT, CDR2 YNNKEL, per germline (reference sequence). The CDR3 is 17 residues long. Trimming shortened V by 4 bases and J by 2 bases, and 21 bases separated the two germline ends. This CDR3 is CASSLRVTWGIPYEQYF. CDR3 nucleotide sequence: TGTGCCAGCAGCCTTAGGGTAACGTGGGGAATTCCCTACGAGCAGTACTTC.

The table lists this clonotype with many counts. The chain links TRBV30 to TRBJ1-1; TRBD1 is a possible D gene (6 bases). This CDR3 spans 16 amino acids. Trimming stripped 4 bases from V and 2 bases from J, with 20 bases between. Germline loops: CDR1 GTSNPN, CDR2 SVGIG (reference sequence). CDR3 nucleotides: TGTGCCTGGACGGAGGGGGGCAGCTCCTCCAACACTGAAGCTTTCTTT. This translates into CAWTEGGSSSNTEAFF.

The rearrangement joins TRBV2 to TRBJ1-3, with a weak D call TRBD1 (6 bases). The CDR3 totals 15 residues. Germline CDR1 reads SNHLY; CDR2 reads FYNNEI. Trimming cost V 1 base and J 2 bases, with 9 bases left between them. CDR3 residues: CASSEERGTGNTIYF. The DNA of the CDR3 is TGTGCCAGCAGTGAAGAGAGGGGGACTGGAAACACCATATATTTT. The full variable domain, with the rest looked up from reference TRBV2 and TRBJ1-3, is EPEVTQTPSHQVTQMGQEVILRCVPISNHLYFYWYRQILGQKVEFLVSFYNNEISEKSEIFDDQFSVERPDGSNFTLKIRSTKLEDSAMYFCASSEERGTGNTIYFGEGSWLTVV.

The CDR3 DNA sequence: TGTGCCAGCTCCCGAAGTAGGGGTTATCAAGAGACCCAGTACTTC. Protein: CASSRSRGYQETQYF. The chain links TRBV18 to TRBJ2-5; tentatively, D is TRBD1 (5 bases). The CDR3 spans 15 residues. V was clipped by 6 bases and J by 2 bases, with 16 bases between them. The germline V gene has CDR1 KGHSH and CDR2 LQKENI.

There are a few counts of this clonotype. The chain employs TRBV20-1 and TRBJ1-1, with D unresolved. The CDR3 loop spans 11 amino acids. Trimming took off 0 bases at V and 7 bases at J, with 6 bases between the two ends. The germline V gene encodes CDR1 DFQATT and CDR2 SNEGSKA (reference sequence). This CDR3 is CSARERIEAFF. CDR3 coding DNA: TGCAGTGCTAGAGAGAGGATTGAAGCTTTCTTT.

This clonotype was seen only a few times. The genes are TRBV12-3 or TRBV12-4 and TRBJ1-1, with unresolved D. The CDR3 runs 14 residues. The V end was cut by 3 bases, the J end by 2 bases, with 10 bases between. CDR3 DNA: TGTGCCAGCAGTTTGCTGGGTTTAAACACTGAAGCTTTCTTT. Translation: CASSLLGLNTEAFF.

This clonotype occurred a few times. The genes are TRBV9 and TRBJ2-7; 10 bases match TRBD2. In germline, CDR1 is SGDLS, CDR2 YYNGEE. The CDR3 has 14 amino acids. V gave up 0 bases and J gave up 3 bases; unmatched junction bases: 0. CDR3 DNA: TGTGCCAGCAGCGTAGGGACTAGCGGCTACGAGCAGTACTTC. This translates into CASSVGTSGYEQYF.

In its sample, this clonotype was seen a few times. The chain uses TRBV29-1 and TRBJ2-1; 7 nucleotides align to TRBD2. Looked up from germline, CDR1 is SQVTM and CDR2 is ANQGSEA. This CDR3 comprises 12 residues. V lost 7 bases and J lost 4; bases outside the gene matches: 4. The CDR3 loop reads CSGWGGYNEQFF. In DNA, the CDR3 is TGCAGCGGGTGGGGGGGGTACAATGAGCAGTTCTTC.

This chain connects TRBV20-1 to TRBJ1-1; maybe TRBD1 (5 bases). The V end lost 3 bases, the J end lost 5 bases, and 13 bases lay between the germline ends. The CDR3 totals 13 residues. Germline lookup yields CDR1 DFQATT and CDR2 SNEGSKA (reference sequence). In DNA form, the CDR3 reads TGCAGTGCTAGGGGGCCGGCGGGGACTGAAGCTTTCTTT. This gives the protein CSARGPAGTEAFF.

V usage is TRBV4-1 and J usage is TRBJ2-5; D unclear. The length of the CDR3 is 15 residues. Germline V gene lookup returns CDR1 MGHRA and CDR2 YSYEKL. Trimming took 1 base from V and 1 from J, leaving 10 bases between them. This CDR3 is CASSQGSLFQETQYF. CDR3 DNA: TGCGCCAGCAGCCAAGGTTCCCTGTTCCAAGAGACCCAGTACTTC.

This clonotype has more than one count but fewer than ten. The chain uses TRBV5-1 and TRBJ1-6; 7 nucleotides line up with TRBD1. This CDR3 is 14 amino acids long. The germline CDR1 and CDR2 sequences are SGHRS and YFSETQ. After removal of 1 base from V and 10 bases from J, the junction contained 5 bases not matched to a gene. This CDR3 reads CASSLRQGESPLHF. In nucleotides, the CDR3 is TGCGCCAGCAGCTTGAGACAGGGAGAGTCACCCCTCCACTTT.

The CDR3 nucleotides are TGCGCCAGCAGCCCTGGAGGGACTCCTAGGGGTAATTCACCCCTCCACTTT. This encodes CASSPGGTPRGNSPLHF. The rearrangement joins TRBV5-1 to TRBJ1-6; the D gene is possibly TRBD1 (5 bases). The V gene's germline CDR1 is SGHRS and CDR2 YFSETQ. The CDR3 is 17 residues long. Trimming removed 4 bases from V and 6 bases from J, with 20 bases in between.

The rearrangement uses TRBV4-3 and TRBJ2-3, with 14 positions matching TRBD2. Germline loops: CDR1 LGHNA, CDR2 YSLEER. This CDR3 is 20 amino acids long. The J segment lost 5 bases and the V segment lost 3 bases, leaving 16 bases of the junction unmatched. The CDR3 DNA reads as TGCGCCAGCAGCCAGGCCGGGACTAGCGGGAGACCGGGGTATGAAGATACGCAGTATTTT. It encodes CASSQAGTSGRPGYEDTQYF.

V usage is TRBV12-3 or TRBV12-4 and J usage is TRBJ2-4; D perhaps matches TRBD1 (6 bases). Between the trimmed V and J ends, which lost 7 bases and 1 base, there was a span of 11 bases. This CDR3 is built from 14 residues. Written as DNA, the CDR3 is TGTGCCAGCATCGGGACATACGCCAAAAACATTCAGTACTTC. It codes for CASIGTYAKNIQYF.

In this sample, this clonotype turned up once. CDR3 DNA: TGTGCCAGCAGTGGACAGGGGGCGGGAGAGACCCAGTACTTC. It is translated as CASSGQGAGETQYF. The rearrangement joins TRBV21-1 to TRBJ2-5; no DNA check was done on the table's D call, TRBD1. TRBV21-1 is a listed pseudogene. This CDR3 has 14 amino acids.

This chain connects TRBV12-3 or TRBV12-4 to TRBJ1-5, with 12 bases aligning to TRBD1. The CDR3 runs to 16 residues. The J segment lost 3 bases and the V segment lost 5 bases, leaving 5 bases of the junction unmatched. The CDR3 sequence: CASSRGTGGLNQPQHF. The CDR3 DNA is TGTGCCAGCAGTAGAGGGACAGGGGGCCTCAATCAGCCCCAGCATTTT.

This clonotype was counted between two and nine times. The J gene is TRBJ2-7, the V gene TRBV3-1; the D is unclear. Germline V lookup: CDR1 LGHDT, CDR2 YNNKEL (reference sequence). The V end lost 6 bases, the J end lost 0 bases, and 9 bases lay between the germline ends. The CDR3 consists of 13 residues. CDR3 residues: CASRGFTSYEQYF. DNA for the CDR3: TGTGCCAGCAGGGGGTTTACCTCCTACGAGCAGTACTTC.